Below are 9 T cell receptor beta chains sequenced from a single sample in a study of early T cells in non-severe SARS-CoV-2 infection. TCRdb reprocessed the 5' RACE reads via MiXCR and lists one record per CDR3 protein. The sample has 55,000 or so distinct CDR3 sequences, under 7.5% seen once. Sequences were obtained from whole blood. The origin of the receptors is an adult who was a healthcare worker with PCR-confirmed SARS-CoV-2 infection or an uninfected control (not recorded which).

This clonotype was counted ten times or more. This sequence joins TRBV11-3 and TRBJ2-3; unclear D gene. The length of the CDR3 is 15 residues. The germline gives CDR1 SGHNT, CDR2 YENEEA. Trimming stripped 1 base from V and 0 bases from J, with 8 bases between. The CDR3, as DNA: TGTGCCAGCAGCTTAGGGCACTCTAGCACAGATACGCAGTATTTT. This codes for CASSLGHSSTDTQYF.

This clonotype was recorded at least ten times. The chain couples TRBV4-3 to TRBJ1-2; D not certain. CDR3 size: 14 residues. Trimming left V 0 bases short and J 0 bases short, with 5 bases between. In germline, CDR1 is LGHNA, CDR2 YSLEER. CDR3 in DNA: TGCGCCAGCAGCCAAGAAACAGCTAACTATGGCTACACCTTC. It is translated as CASSQETANYGYTF.

This clonotype was observed many times. The V call is TRBV11-2, the J call TRBJ1-5, with 10 bases matching TRBD1. The V gene's germline CDR1 is SGHAT and CDR2 FQNNGV. CDR3 length equals 16 residues. V dropped 1 base and J dropped 9; count of bases not matched to a gene: 9. The CDR3 DNA reads TGTGCCAGCAGCTTAGTATGGGGACAGGGGAGGAGGCCCCAGCATTTT. This translates into CASSLVWGQGRRPQHF. Full variable domain (missing parts from reference TRBV11-2 and TRBJ1-5): EAGVAQSPRYKIIEKRQSVAFWCNPISGHATLYWYQQILGQGPKLLIQFQNNGVVDDSQLPKDRFSAERLKGVDSTLKIQPAKLEDSAVYLCASSLVWGQGRRPQHFGDGTRLSIL.

Ten or more counts support this clonotype. J is TRBJ1-1 and V is TRBV5-1, with 7 nucleotides matching TRBD1. CDR3 size: 15 residues. In germline, CDR1 is SGHRS, CDR2 YFSETQ. V was clipped by 0 bases and J by 6 bases; unmatched bases: 8. The CDR3 region has the DNA TGCGCCAGCAGCTTGGTCTCGCAGGGGGAGGCTGAAGCTTTCTTT. Translating it yields CASSLVSQGEAEAFF.

This clonotype has at least ten counts. The J gene is TRBJ2-1, the V gene TRBV28; possibly TRBD1 for D (5 bases). CDR1 is MDHEN, CDR2 SYDVKM, per germline. V lost 3 bases to trimming and J lost 4 bases, with 13 bases between them. The CDR3 has 15 residues. The CDR3 DNA reads TGTGCCAGCAGTTTCGCGTTCGCAGGGTACAATGAGCAGTTCTTC. It translates to CASSFAFAGYNEQFF.

By frequency in the sample, this clonotype is medium-sized. This rearrangement joins TRBV28 to TRBJ1-2; D ambiguous. Germline assignment: CDR1 MDHEN and CDR2 SYDVKM. The CDR3 length is 11 residues. The V gene lost 6 bases and the J gene lost 10 bases, with 12 bases spanning the gap. The CDR3 bases are TGTGCCAGCAGATGGTATAGGGACTACACCTTC. Residues: CASRWYRDYTF.

Ten or more counts support this clonotype. This chain joins TRBV11-2 and TRBJ2-1; D is unresolved. V lost 4 bases and J 10 bases, leaving 14 bases between the germline ends. The CDR3 covers 13 residues. Germline values: CDR1 SGHAT, CDR2 FQNNGV. The CDR3 here is CASSSGLGLEQFF. The CDR3 DNA follows: TGTGCCAGCAGCTCCGGGCTGGGTTTGGAGCAGTTCTTC. Together with reference TRBV11-2 and TRBJ2-1, the CDR3 gives the full variable domain: EAGVAQSPRYKIIEKRQSVAFWCNPISGHATLYWYQQILGQGPKLLIQFQNNGVVDDSQLPKDRFSAERLKGVDSTLKIQPAKLEDSAVYLCASSSGLGLEQFFGPGTRLTVL.

This clonotype has a count of ten or more. The chain combines TRBV6-5 with TRBJ2-7; 7 nucleotides agree with TRBD1. V lost 6 bases and J lost 4; bases outside the gene matches: 9. The germline V gene has CDR1 MNHEY and CDR2 SVGAGI. This CDR3 is built from 14 residues. The CDR3 DNA sequence: TGTGCCAGCAGCGACAGGGTAGGGGGATACGAGCAGTACTTC. This translates into CASSDRVGGYEQYF.

This clonotype was seen many times. V and J are TRBV18 and TRBJ1-2, with a weak D call TRBD1 (6 bases). The CDR3 is made up of 13 amino acids. Trimming cost V 3 bases and J 6 bases, with 11 bases left between them. CDR1 KGHSH and CDR2 LQKENI come from the germline V gene. The CDR3 DNA is TGTGCCAGCTCACCCGGGACACCTCATGGCTACACCTTC. Protein: CASSPGTPHGYTF.